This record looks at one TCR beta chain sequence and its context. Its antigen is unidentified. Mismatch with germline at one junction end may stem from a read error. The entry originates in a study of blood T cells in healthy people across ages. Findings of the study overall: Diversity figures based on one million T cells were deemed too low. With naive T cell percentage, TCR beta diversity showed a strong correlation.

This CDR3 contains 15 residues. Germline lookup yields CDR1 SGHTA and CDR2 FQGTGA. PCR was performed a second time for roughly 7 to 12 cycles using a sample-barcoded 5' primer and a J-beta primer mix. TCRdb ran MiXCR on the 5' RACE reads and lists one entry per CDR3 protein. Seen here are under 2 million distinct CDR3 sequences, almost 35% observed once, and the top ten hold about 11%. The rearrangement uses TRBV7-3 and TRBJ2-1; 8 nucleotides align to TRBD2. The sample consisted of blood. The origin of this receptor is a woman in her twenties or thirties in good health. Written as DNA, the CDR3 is TGTGCCAGCAGCTCGTCGGGGGGGCTTTACAATAAGCAGTTCTTC. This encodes CASSSSGGLYNKQFF.